The 8 T cell receptor beta chains below were found in one sample sequenced in a study of T cell changes during pregnancy in multiple sclerosis. Profiled with immunoSEQ multiplex PCR; TCRdb holds only in-frame clones, not every one. The sample holds about 40,000 clones, about 91% seen once. Sequenced here: CD4+ T cells from peripheral blood mononuclear cells, sampled in the third trimester of pregnancy. The receptors were sampled from a female donor in good health, enrolled as a control in a pregnancy study.

The chain is built from TRBV10-3 and TRBJ2-1; TRBD2 aligns across 9 bases. The CDR3 contains 14 residues. V shed 4 bases and J 7 bases; nucleotides not matched to a gene: 5. Germline loops: CDR1 ENHRY, CDR2 SYGVKD. The CDR3 region has the DNA TGTGCCATCAGTGTAGCGGGAGTCATAAATGAGCAGTTCTTC. It encodes CAISVAGVINEQFF.

This clone has a single count. J is TRBJ1-4 and V is TRBV4-1, with 7 bases identical to TRBD1. This CDR3 contains 16 residues. Germline values: CDR1 MGHRA, CDR2 YSYEKL. The trim removed 1 base at V and 7 bases at J, leaving 9 bases unmatched. The CDR3 bases are TGCGCCAGCAGCCAAGTTTGGCAGGGGGTGGGTGAAAAACTGTTTTTT. Encoded protein: CASSQVWQGVGEKLFF.

The chain has TRBV18 and TRBJ1-1; TRBD1 matches 8 bases. The CDR3 sequence is 14 residues long. The germline V gene encodes CDR1 KGHSH and CDR2 LQKENI. V lost 6 bases and J lost 5; bases outside the gene matches: 8. CDR3 bases: TGTGCCAGCTCCTCCACAGGGGGAAGGACTGAAGCTTTCTTT. Amino acids: CASSSTGGRTEAFF.

This clone was detected once. The rearrangement uses TRBV9 and TRBJ2-1; D is perhaps TRBD2 (5 bases). CDR1 is SGDLS, CDR2 YYNGEE, per germline. This CDR3 is 15 amino acids long. V shed 3 bases and J shed 6 bases, with 16 bases lying between them. The chain's CDR3 is CASSARSQSGNEQFF. In nucleotides, the CDR3 is TGTGCCAGCAGCGCGAGGTCCCAGAGCGGCAATGAGCAGTTCTTC.

The chain has TRBV30 and TRBJ2-7; 8 bases fit TRBD2. Unmatched junction bases numbered 5, after V lost 6 bases and J lost 4 bases. Germline CDR1 reads GTSNPN; CDR2 reads SVGIG (reference sequence). The CDR3 is 12 residues long. The CDR3 loop is CACSAGAYEQYF. The CDR3, as DNA: TGTGCCTGTTCAGCGGGGGCGTACGAGCAGTACTTC.

The chain carries TRBV2 and TRBJ1-5; D gene ambiguous. Germline CDR1 SNHLY, CDR2 FYNNEI. The CDR3 totals 12 residues. Between the trimmed V and J ends, which lost 11 bases and 3 bases, there was a span of 11 bases. The CDR3 loop reads CALGVDNQPQHF. Written as DNA, the CDR3 is TGTGCCCTCGGGGTGGACAATCAGCCCCAGCATTTT. Full variable domain (rest looked up from reference TRBV2 and TRBJ1-5): EPEVTQTPSHQVTQMGQEVILRCVPISNHLYFYWYRQILGQKVEFLVSFYNNEISEKSEIFDDQFSVERPDGSNFTLKIRSTKLEDSAMYFCALGVDNQPQHFGDGTRLSIL.

This rearrangement joins TRBV9 to TRBJ1-2, with 9 bases that match TRBD1. In germline, CDR1 is SGDLS, CDR2 YYNGEE. This CDR3 has 13 amino acids. V was pared by 4 bases and J by 8 bases, with 6 bases of the junction left unmatched. CDR3: CASSPQGASGYTF. The CDR3 DNA follows: TGTGCCAGCAGCCCACAGGGGGCCAGCGGCTACACCTTC.

The genes are TRBV28 and TRBJ1-4; 8 nucleotides match TRBD1. V shed 6 bases and J 2 bases; nucleotides not matched to a gene: 8. The CDR3 has 16 residues. CDR1 is MDHEN and CDR2 is SYDVKM in the germline V gene. The DNA of the CDR3 is TGTGCCAGCAGGGCCCAGACAGGGGTCACTAATGAAAAACTGTTTTTT. Its protein is CASRAQTGVTNEKLFF.